The clone carrying this TCR beta chain was found many times. TCRdb recomputed calls from the 5' RACE reads with MiXCR, one row per CDR3 protein. This sample yields tens of thousands of distinct CDR3 sequences, of which 27% are seen a single time; about 60% belongs to the top ten. The data were taken from a study of CD8 T cells in ankylosing spondylitis. The receptor was derived from a male donor with ankylosing spondylitis or in good health (not recorded which). The source material was blood, either unsorted or a sorted T cell fraction (not recorded which).

CDR3 amino acids: CATSDTSGTDYNEQFF. CDR3 nucleotide sequence: TGTGCCACCAGTGATACAAGCGGGACGGACTACAATGAGCAGTTCTTC. This chain uses TRBV24-1 with TRBJ2-1; TRBD2 matches 7 bases. Trimming removed 3 bases from V and 3 bases from J; junction bases left unmatched: 7. Germline-derived CDR1 and CDR2 are KGHDR and SFDVKD. This CDR3 region has 16 residues.